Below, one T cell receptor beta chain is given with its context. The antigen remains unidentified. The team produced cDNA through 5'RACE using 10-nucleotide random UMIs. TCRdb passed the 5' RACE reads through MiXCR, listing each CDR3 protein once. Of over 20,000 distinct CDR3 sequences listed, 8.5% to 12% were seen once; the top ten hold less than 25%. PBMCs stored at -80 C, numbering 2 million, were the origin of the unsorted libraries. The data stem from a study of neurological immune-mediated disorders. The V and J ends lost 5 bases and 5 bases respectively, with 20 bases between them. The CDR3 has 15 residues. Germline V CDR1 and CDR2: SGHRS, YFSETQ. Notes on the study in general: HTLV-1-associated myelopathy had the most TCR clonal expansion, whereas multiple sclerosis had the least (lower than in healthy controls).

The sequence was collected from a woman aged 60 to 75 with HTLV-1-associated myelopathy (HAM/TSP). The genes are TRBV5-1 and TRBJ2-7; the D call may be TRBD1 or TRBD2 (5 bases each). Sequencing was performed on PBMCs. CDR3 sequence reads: CASRGSGPPQHEQYF. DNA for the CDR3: TGCGCCAGCAGAGGGTCGGGACCGCCCCAGCACGAGCAGTACTTC.